This T cell receptor (beta chain) is from a study of T cell responses to AZD1222 COVID-19 vaccine. This clone appeared a single time. CDR1 is SQVTM and CDR2 is ANQGSEA in the germline V gene. V gave up 0 bases and J gave up 1 base, with 6 bases separating them. The CDR3 is made up of 13 amino acids. Method: immunoSEQ multiplex PCR; TCRdb's copy keeps in-frame clones and lacks some. This sample has 200,000 or so clones; 93% occur once, and the top ten carry approximately 1%. The clonotype was recovered from an adult in good health. The sequencing here drew on peripheral blood, taken on day 0 of MenACWY control vaccination. The chain couples TRBV29-1 to TRBJ1-1, with D unresolved. The CDR3 region is CSVEDGKNTEAFF. Here the CDR3 DNA reads TGCAGCGTTGAAGACGGGAAGAACACTGAAGCTTTCTTT.